The 21 T cell receptor beta chains below were found in one sample sequenced in a study of neurological immune-mediated disorders. Each CDR3 protein gets one entry after TCRdb re-called the 5' RACE reads with MiXCR. The data contain about 62,000 distinct CDR3 sequences, around 4.8% of them seen just once; the ten biggest clones take up less than 4%. Sequenced sample: PBMCs. These receptors were collected from a woman aged 45-59 years with multiple sclerosis.

Many counts were recorded for this clonotype. The chain uses TRBV5-1 and TRBJ1-1; no clear D gene. The CDR3 extends over 13 amino acids. Germline V gene sequence: CDR1 SGHRS, CDR2 YFSETQ. With 0 bases removed from V and 2 bases from J, the gap between germline ends came to 5 bases. The CDR3 reads CASSLEKNTEAFF. CDR3 DNA: TGCGCCAGCAGCTTGGAAAAAAACACTGAAGCTTTCTTT.

On this clonotype itself: A much larger clone differs by one base, so this may be a read error. The CDR3 spells CASSVKHEETQYF. CDR3 nucleotides: TGTGCCAGCAGCGTAAAGCATGAAGAGACCCAGTACTTC. The chain joins TRBV9 to TRBJ2-5; unclear D gene. Germline-derived CDR1 and CDR2 are SGDLS and YYNGEE. With 1 base removed from V and 3 bases from J, the gap between germline ends came to 7 bases. The CDR3 runs 13 residues.

This clonotype showed up many times. This CDR3 reads CASTADRGRHQPQHF. The CDR3 DNA reads TGCGCCAGCACCGCCGACAGGGGTCGTCATCAGCCCCAGCATTTT. The chain uses TRBV5-1 and TRBJ1-5, with TRBD1 matching 8 bases. The junction had 10 bases not matched to a gene; V was cut back by 6 bases and J by 5 bases. Looked up from germline, CDR1 is SGHRS and CDR2 is YFSETQ. This CDR3 has 15 residues.

This chain uses TRBV7-2 with TRBJ1-5, with D uncertain. Trimming removed 0 bases at V and 6 bases at J, with 3 bases between. The CDR3 is made up of 12 amino acids. Germline CDR1 is SGHTA and CDR2 is FQGNSA. This chain's CDR3 is CASSLAAQPQHF. DNA for the CDR3: TGTGCCAGCAGCTTAGCAGCTCAGCCCCAGCATTTT.

This clonotype was recorded at least ten times. The chain is built from TRBV20-1 and TRBJ1-6; D is ambiguous. The germline gives CDR1 DFQATT, CDR2 SNEGSKA (reference sequence). CDR3 length: 15 residues. Trimming removed 3 bases at V and 10 bases at J, with 19 bases between. CDR3 amino acids: CSARGDWKGGSPLHF. CDR3 nucleotides: TGCAGTGCTAGGGGTGATTGGAAGGGAGGATCACCCCTCCACTTT.

This clonotype appeared many times. The V and J genes are TRBV9 and TRBJ1-1; D unclear. V gave up 4 bases and J gave up 5 bases, with 15 bases separating them. CDR1 is SGDLS, CDR2 YYNGEE, per germline. CDR3 length: 14 residues. CDR3 sequence: CASSPRWLQTEAFF. CDR3 nucleotides: TGTGCCAGCAGCCCCAGGTGGTTACAGACTGAAGCTTTCTTT.

This clonotype was counted at least ten times. This chain joins TRBV27 and TRBJ1-1, with 8 bases fitting TRBD1. Germline V CDR1 and CDR2: MNHEY, SMNVEV (reference sequence). The ends lost 0 bases at V and 2 bases at J; junction bases unmatched: 2. This CDR3 has 15 residues. The CDR3 reads CASSLSAGGNTEAFF. The CDR3 DNA reads as TGTGCCAGCAGTTTATCCGCAGGGGGCAACACTGAAGCTTTCTTT.

This clonotype was counted ten times or more. One end of the junction is discordant with germline, which a read error may explain. The chain uses TRBV6-5 and TRBJ1-6, with 7 bases fitting TRBD1. This CDR3 contains 16 residues. CDR1 and CDR2 from the germline V gene are MNHEY and SVGAGI. The CDR3 DNA reads TGTGCCAGCAGTACCGCGGAGGGGGCGGTAAATTCACCCCTCAACTTT. Its translation: CASSTAEGAVNSPLNF.

This clonotype was counted ten times or more. The chain has TRBV12-3 or TRBV12-4 and TRBJ1-2; D may be TRBD1 (5 bases). V lost 3 bases and J lost 2, with 10 bases in between. The CDR3 covers 14 residues. The CDR3 coding sequence is TGTGCCAGCAGTTTGGAGGGGCGCAACTATGGCTACACCTTC. Translation: CASSLEGRNYGYTF.

This clonotype was found many times. V is TRBV6-5 and J is TRBJ1-1, with 12 bases aligning to TRBD1. J was trimmed by 6 bases and V by 1 base; bases with no gene match: 9. Germline assignment: CDR1 MNHEY and CDR2 SVGAGI. This CDR3 region has 17 residues. The CDR3 loop reads CASSYYPGTGGQAEAFF. The CDR3 DNA sequence: TGTGCCAGCAGTTACTATCCCGGGACAGGGGGCCAAGCTGAAGCTTTCTTT.

This chain joins TRBV7-9 and TRBJ2-3, with a weak D call TRBD1 (5 bases). The CDR3 covers 13 residues. The V end was cut by 5 bases, the J end by 10 bases, with 16 bases between. Germline CDR1 SEHNR, CDR2 FQNEAQ (reference sequence). The CDR3 sequence is CASSTDRVGAQYF. CDR3 in DNA: TGTGCCAGCAGCACCGACAGAGTCGGAGCGCAGTATTTT.

This clonotype was counted at least ten times. The V gene is TRBV2, the J gene TRBJ2-1; TRBD1 agrees at 7 bases. Germline V gives CDR1 SNHLY, CDR2 FYNNEI. The CDR3 totals 16 residues. V trimming: 3 bases; J trimming: 1 base; junction bases outside the gene matches: 6. The CDR3 is CASSDPGQSSYNEQFF. The CDR3 DNA reads as TGTGCCAGCAGTGATCCGGGACAGAGTTCCTACAATGAGCAGTTCTTC.

This clonotype was detected many times. This sequence joins TRBV6-4 and TRBJ2-1, with D possibly being TRBD2 (6 bases). V was trimmed by 3 bases and J by 4 bases, leaving 7 bases between them. Germline-derived CDR1 and CDR2 are MRHNA and SNTAGT. The CDR3 sequence is 13 residues long. The CDR3 spells CASSEGGYNEQFF. CDR3 nucleotides: TGTGCCAGCAGTGAGGGGGGATACAATGAGCAGTTCTTC.

This clonotype was seen many times. This chain connects TRBV20-1 to TRBJ2-5, with D hard to call. The CDR3 length is 13 residues. Germline V gives CDR1 DFQATT, CDR2 SNEGSKA (reference sequence). Trimming removed 6 bases at V and 2 bases at J, with 13 bases between. CDR3 protein: CSAHSPTQETQYF. DNA of the CDR3: TGCAGTGCACACTCCCCCACTCAAGAGACCCAGTACTTC.

This clonotype was found a few times. The chain links TRBV6-5 to TRBJ2-2; possibly TRBD1 for D (6 bases). The CDR3 sequence is 15 residues long. V lost 7 bases and J lost 6, with 18 bases in between. Germline CDR1 MNHEY, CDR2 SVGAGI. The DNA for the CDR3 is TGTGCCAGCAACTCAAGGACAGATAAAGCCGGGGAGCTGTTTTTT. This sequence encodes CASNSRTDKAGELFF.

V is TRBV10-3 and J is TRBJ2-1, with D perhaps TRBD2 (5 bases). CDR1 ENHRY and CDR2 SYGVKD come from the germline V gene. The CDR3 is 15 amino acids. V was clipped by 2 bases and J by 8 bases, with 16 bases between them. The chain's CDR3 is CAISEESGETYEQFF. The CDR3 DNA reads as TGTGCCATCAGTGAGGAGAGCGGTGAAACGTATGAGCAGTTCTTC.

This clonotype appeared many times. The chain employs TRBV20-1 and TRBJ1-5; D remains ambiguous. Per the germline V gene, CDR1 is DFQATT and CDR2 is SNEGSKA (reference sequence). Trimming took off 4 bases at V and 0 bases at J, with 7 bases between the two ends. The CDR3 has 13 amino acids. Written as DNA, the CDR3 is TGCAGTGCTAAGGGCCATAGCAATCAGCCCCAGCATTTT. This gives the protein CSAKGHSNQPQHF.

Many counts were recorded for this clonotype. V usage is TRBV12-3 or TRBV12-4 and J usage is TRBJ1-4; 9 bases fit TRBD1. The CDR3 is made up of 14 amino acids. The V gene end was trimmed by 5 bases and the J gene end by 8 bases; junction bases not matched to a gene: 6. CDR3 DNA: TGTGCCAGCAGTCGACAGGGGGTATGCGAAAAACTGTTTTTT. Encoded protein: CASSRQGVCEKLFF.

This clonotype was observed many times. V gene TRBV12-3 or TRBV12-4 combines with J gene TRBJ1-2, with TRBD1 as a possible D gene (6 bases). CDR3 length equals 14 residues. Trimming left V 6 bases short and J 7 bases short, with 18 bases between. The CDR3 DNA follows: TGTGCCAGCAGCCCTATTGCGGGGGCGGGTGGCTACACCTTC. It yields the protein CASSPIAGAGGYTF.

This rearrangement joins TRBV7-9 to TRBJ2-7; 7 bases are a match to TRBD2. This CDR3 contains 12 residues. Germline CDR1 reads SEHNR; CDR2 reads FQNEAQ (reference sequence). V shed 7 bases, J shed 6 bases, and the junction held 6 bases outside the gene matches. The CDR3 here is CASTGGGPEQYV. The CDR3 nucleotides read TGTGCCAGCACTGGGGGAGGGCCCGAGCAGTACGTC.

This clonotype was recorded at least ten times. The rearrangement joins TRBV4-1 to TRBJ2-5; TRBD2 might be the D (7 bases). CDR3 length: 15 residues. Trimming removed 1 base at V and 5 bases at J, with 14 bases between. CDR1 and CDR2 (germline): MGHRA, YSYEKL. In DNA form, the CDR3 reads TGCGCCAGCAGCCAAGCGGGCAGGGGAGGGGAGACCCAGTACTTC. Translating it yields CASSQAGRGGETQYF.